The 30 T cell receptor beta chains given below trace back to one sample, sequenced in a study of blood T cells in healthy people across ages. A J-beta primer mix and a sample-barcoded 5' primer were used in a second PCR of about 7 to 12 cycles. TCRdb passed the 5' RACE reads through MiXCR, listing each CDR3 protein once. This table has more than 800,000 distinct CDR3 sequences, around 43% appearing once. Sequenced material: blood. The receptors were sampled from a woman aged 55-69 years in good health.

The J gene is TRBJ1-1, the V gene TRBV29-1; possible D gene TRBD1, 5 bases. Germline V lookup: CDR1 SQVTM, CDR2 ANQGSEA. The CDR3 loop spans 13 amino acids. V lost 5 bases, J lost 0 bases, and 10 bases lay in between. The DNA of the CDR3 is TGCAGCGTTCTCCGGGGCTTGAACACTGAAGCTTTCTTT. Translation: CSVLRGLNTEAFF.

V gene TRBV9 combines with J gene TRBJ2-3, with 7 bases matching TRBD2. From germline, CDR1 is SGDLS and CDR2 YYNGEE. This CDR3 has 15 residues. J gave up 2 bases and V 0 bases, and 3 bases lay outside the gene matches. Here the CDR3 DNA reads TGTGCCAGCAGCGTAGGTGCGGGAGCCACAGATACGCAGTATTTT. Translation gives CASSVGAGATDTQYF.

This chain joins TRBV24-1 and TRBJ2-1, with 7 bases identical to TRBD1. V dropped 5 bases and J dropped 6; count of bases not matched to a gene: 9. The CDR3 contains 15 residues. The germline V gene has CDR1 KGHDR and CDR2 SFDVKD. In nucleotides, the CDR3 is TGTGCCACCAGTGTTAGGGACAGCCGACCCAATGAGCAGTTCTTC. Amino acids: CATSVRDSRPNEQFF.

The V and J genes are TRBV27 and TRBJ2-3, with 8 nucleotides matching TRBD2. Germline assignment: CDR1 MNHEY and CDR2 SMNVEV (reference sequence). The V gene end was trimmed by 4 bases and the J gene end by 5 bases; junction bases not matched to a gene: 8. This CDR3 region has 15 residues. CDR3 loop: CASSSERERGDTQYF. For the CDR3, the DNA is TGTGCCAGCAGTTCGGAGCGGGAGCGGGGAGATACGCAGTATTTT.

This clonotype appeared a few times. V and J are TRBV29-1 and TRBJ1-1; TRBD1 matches at 8 bases. Germline V gene data show CDR1 as SQVTM and CDR2 as ANQGSEA. V lost 6 bases, J lost 6 bases, and 6 bases stayed unmatched. The CDR3 totals 12 residues. The CDR3 loop is CSVKTGEPEAFF. The CDR3 DNA reads TGCAGCGTGAAGACAGGGGAACCTGAAGCTTTCTTT.

The sample holds one count of this clonotype. The rearrangement uses TRBV6-1 and TRBJ1-5; a possible D gene is TRBD1 (5 bases). Germline V lookup: CDR1 MNHNS, CDR2 SASEGT. V lost 5 bases to trimming and J lost 11 bases, with 19 bases between them. This CDR3 comprises 14 residues. For the CDR3, the DNA is TGTGCCAGCAGTCCCGGGACTGATCAATCAGCCCAGCATTTT. It codes for CASSPGTDQSAQHF.

This clonotype has a handful of counts. This chain links TRBV6-4 with TRBJ2-1; D unclear. With 4 bases removed from V and 9 bases from J, the gap between germline ends came to 19 bases. The CDR3 sequence is 15 residues long. Germline V gene lookup returns CDR1 MRHNA and CDR2 SNTAGT. The CDR3 protein is CASSGLRSDRSEQFF. CDR3 sequence (DNA): TGTGCCAGCAGTGGACTCAGGAGTGATAGAAGTGAGCAGTTCTTC.

The rearrangement links TRBV6-2 or TRBV6-3 to TRBJ2-7, with D perhaps TRBD2 (5 bases). Germline lookup yields CDR1 MNHEY and CDR2 SVGEGT. Trimming pared 6 bases from V and 6 bases from J, leaving 12 bases between. This CDR3 spans 12 amino acids. CDR3 residues: CASRDGNVEQYF. CDR3 nucleotides: TGTGCCAGCAGGGACGGGAATGTCGAGCAGTACTTC.

The rearrangement links TRBV6-5 to TRBJ2-5; TRBD1 aligns across 8 bases. CDR3 length: 15 residues. CDR1 and CDR2 from the germline V gene are MNHEY and SVGAGI. With 9 bases clipped from V and 11 bases from J, the junction kept 20 bases outside the gene matches. CDR3: CASLRAGGFFNEQYF. In DNA form, the CDR3 reads TGTGCCAGTCTCCGAGCAGGGGGCTTTTTCAATGAGCAGTACTTC.

The V call is TRBV27, the J call TRBJ2-3; D is unresolved. CDR3 length equals 13 residues. Between the trimmed V and J ends, which lost 4 bases and 2 bases, there was a span of 7 bases. Germline CDR1 MNHEY, CDR2 SMNVEV (reference sequence). This chain's CDR3 is CASSYRFTDTQYF. The CDR3 DNA follows: TGTGCCAGCAGTTACAGATTCACAGATACGCAGTATTTT.

This clonotype was seen more than once but under ten times. The chain employs TRBV27 and TRBJ2-5; D perhaps matches TRBD1 (6 bases). TRBJ2-7 matches the DNA end more closely, so the J call is doubtful. Germline-derived CDR1 and CDR2 are MNHEY and SMNVEV (reference sequence). This CDR3 region has 14 residues. CDR3 amino acids: CASIEWGPNVEQYF. As DNA, the CDR3 is TGTGCCAGCATCGAATGGGGGCCTAATGTCGAGCAGTACTTC.

This clonotype showed up just a few times. V usage is TRBV25-1 and J usage is TRBJ2-3, with 8 bases matching TRBD1. There are 13 residues in the CDR3. Germline V gene lookup returns CDR1 MGHDK and CDR2 SYGVNS. In DNA form, the CDR3 reads TGTGCTACTACGACAGGGGCCACAGATACGCAGTATTTT. Its translation is CATTTGATDTQYF.

Only a few counts were recorded for this clonotype. The chain carries TRBV10-2 and TRBJ2-5; possibly TRBD2 for D (5 bases). Germline V lookup: CDR1 WSHSY, CDR2 SAAADI. V lost 6 bases to trimming and J lost 5 bases, with 13 bases between them. The CDR3 runs to 13 residues. The CDR3 region has the DNA TGCGCCAGCAGCGAGCGGAGAGGGGAGACCCAGTACTTC. It specifies CASSERRGETQYF.

The chain has TRBV27 and TRBJ2-4; D call uncertain. The J call is uncertain, as TRBJ2-7 better fits the DNA end. Looked up from germline, CDR1 is MNHEY and CDR2 is SMNVEV (reference sequence). This CDR3 is built from 15 residues. The CDR3 DNA follows: TGTGCCAGTCAGTTGGGCTCGGCGGATACCTACGAGCAGTACTTC. It specifies CASQLGSADTYEQYF.

V and J are TRBV5-5 and TRBJ2-3, with D possibly matching TRBD1 (6 bases). The V gene lost 2 bases and the J gene lost 0 bases, with 19 bases spanning the gap. This CDR3 contains 18 residues. The germline V gene has CDR1 SGHKS and CDR2 YYEKEE (reference sequence). CDR3 loop: CASSFLVGQWGSTDTQYF. The CDR3 nucleotides read TGTGCCAGCAGCTTTTTAGTCGGACAGTGGGGAAGCACAGATACGCAGTATTTT.

This clonotype was observed at least ten times. This chain joins TRBV20-1 and TRBJ2-7; 9 bases align to TRBD1. V lost 2 bases and J lost 3; bases outside the gene matches: 8. Germline V CDR1 and CDR2: DFQATT, SNEGSKA (reference sequence). The CDR3 loop spans 15 amino acids. The CDR3 sequence: CSARPPGQGLYEQYF. The CDR3 bases are TGCAGTGCTAGACCCCCGGGACAGGGACTCTACGAGCAGTACTTC.

This clonotype turned up a few times. CDR3 protein: CASSLAGSTPRNEQYF. Written as DNA, the CDR3 is TGTGCCAGCAGCTTAGCGGGCTCCACCCCACGTAACGAGCAGTACTTC. The rearrangement joins TRBV7-2 to TRBJ2-5; D is uncertain. The J call may be wrong; the DNA end is better matched by TRBJ2-7. This CDR3 spans 16 amino acids. Germline V CDR1 and CDR2: SGHTA, FQGNSA.

This clonotype has just a few counts. This chain links TRBV14 with TRBJ2-3; no clear D. This CDR3 has 13 residues. V dropped 7 bases and J dropped 7 bases, with 15 bases sitting between them. Germline assignment: CDR1 SGHDN and CDR2 FVKESK. The CDR3 DNA reads TGTGCCAGCAACCGGGTACATGGGAATACGCAGTATTTT. Its translation: CASNRVHGNTQYF.

The chain recombines TRBV7-8 with TRBJ2-3; 7 positions match TRBD1. Germline trimming cut 5 bases from V and 0 bases from J; bases unmatched to any gene: 8. There are 16 residues in the CDR3. The germline gives CDR1 SGHVS, CDR2 FQNEAQ. The CDR3 loop reads CASSLWDSLSTDTQYF. DNA of the CDR3: TGTGCCAGCAGCCTATGGGACAGCCTTAGCACAGATACGCAGTATTTT.

The chain joins TRBV15 to TRBJ2-4; TRBD1 matches at 7 bases. Germline-derived CDR1 and CDR2 are LNHNV and YYDKDF (reference sequence). Trimming cost V 7 bases and J 5 bases; bases outside gene matches: 8. This CDR3 comprises 14 residues. This CDR3 is CATKTDRAENIQYF. The CDR3 bases are TGTGCCACCAAGACCGACAGGGCGGAAAACATTCAGTACTTC.

This clonotype was detected a few times. The chain joins TRBV10-3 to TRBJ2-4, with 9 nucleotides matching TRBD1. TRBJ2-7 explains the end of the DNA better; the J call may be wrong. CDR3 length: 13 residues. Per germline, CDR1 ENHRY and CDR2 SYGVKD. The CDR3 is CAISGTGNHEQYF. CDR3 coding DNA: TGTGCCATCAGCGGGACAGGGAACCACGAGCAGTACTTC.

This clonotype was counted only a few times. The rearrangement links TRBV20-1 to TRBJ2-3, with TRBD2 identical over 7 bases. Germline V CDR1 and CDR2: DFQATT, SNEGSKA (reference sequence). The J segment lost 6 bases and the V segment lost 0 bases, leaving 12 bases of the junction unmatched. The CDR3 consists of 16 residues. Here the CDR3 reads CSARDTDSGGWDTQYF. As DNA, the CDR3 is TGCAGTGCTAGAGATACTGACTCGGGGGGATGGGATACGCAGTATTTT.

This chain joins TRBV5-6 and TRBJ1-5, with D uncertain. The ends were cut back, 5 bases at V and 3 bases at J, with 15 bases in the middle. CDR1 is SGHDT, CDR2 YYEEEE, per germline. The CDR3 covers 15 residues. In nucleotides, the CDR3 is TGTGCCAGCAGGCAAAGTTGGCAACTCAATCAGCCCCAGCATTTT. Protein product: CASRQSWQLNQPQHF.

The chain carries TRBV29-1 and TRBJ2-7, with TRBD1 matching over 7 bases. Losses at the gene ends were 4 bases for V and 1 base for J; bases not matched to a gene: 4. This CDR3 has 13 residues. Per germline, CDR1 SQVTM and CDR2 ANQGSEA. This chain's CDR3 is CSVGPRGSYEQYF. The CDR3 DNA is TGCAGCGTTGGTCCCAGGGGGTCCTACGAGCAGTACTTC.

The chain is built from TRBV12-3 or TRBV12-4 and TRBJ2-1; D is undetermined. The V and J ends lost 3 bases and 0 bases respectively, with 12 bases between them. The CDR3 is made up of 16 amino acids. For the CDR3, the DNA is TGTGCCAGCAGTTTGTGGCGGATGAGCTCCTACAATGAGCAGTTCTTC. Residues: CASSLWRMSSYNEQFF.

The V and J genes are TRBV28 and TRBJ2-3, with 7 bases aligning to TRBD1. Trimming removed 1 base from V and 9 bases from J; junction bases left unmatched: 4. The CDR3 runs 13 residues. The V gene's germline CDR1 is MDHEN and CDR2 SYDVKM. The CDR3 bases are TGTGCCAGCAGTTTATCTGGCAGGGGGACGCAGTATTTT. Translation: CASSLSGRGTQYF.

This chain connects TRBV20-1 to TRBJ1-3, with 10 bases lining up with TRBD1. The CDR3 has 13 residues. Germline values: CDR1 DFQATT, CDR2 SNEGSKA (reference sequence). Trimming at V came to 6 bases and at J to 6 bases, leaving 5 bases not matched to a gene. CDR3 in DNA: TGCAGTGCGACGACAGGGGGCGAAAACACCATATATTTT. Residues: CSATTGGENTIYF.

This clonotype appeared a few times. CDR3 DNA: TGCAGCGCCCGGGTCGGGTCTAATAATGAGCAGTTCTTC. This gives the protein CSARVGSNNEQFF. The chain recombines TRBV29-1 with TRBJ2-1; D is unclear. V lost 7 bases and J 7 bases, leaving 17 bases between the germline ends. This CDR3 comprises 13 residues. CDR1 and CDR2 (germline): SQVTM, ANQGSEA.

This clonotype was picked up a small number of times. The chain employs TRBV6-5 and TRBJ2-5, with 11 bases matching TRBD2. V shed 11 bases and J 5 bases; nucleotides not matched to a gene: 1. Germline CDR1 and CDR2: MNHEY and SVGAGI. The CDR3 runs 11 residues. The CDR3 DNA sequence: TGTGCCGTAGCGGGAGGGGAGACCCAGTACTTC. Translation: CAVAGGETQYF.

Turning to this clonotype: A read error may explain this, as a much larger clone is one base away. The chain employs TRBV12-3 or TRBV12-4 and TRBJ2-3, with a weak D call TRBD1 (5 bases). The CDR3 runs to 14 residues. The DNA for the CDR3 is TGTGCCAGCCGAAAAGGAACAGGCACAGGTACGCAGTATTTT. Translation gives CASRKGTGTGTQYF.